This T cell receptor (beta chain) was profiled in a study of blood T cells in healthy people across ages. Whole-study findings and limits: The donors' CMV status was not determined, possibly confounding changes in expanded clonotypes.

For the second PCR, which ran for roughly 6 to 12 cycles, a sample-barcoded 5' primer and a J-beta primer mix were used. Every molecule of cDNA carried a tag from a template-switch adaptor with 12 random nucleotides. TCRdb reprocessed the 5' RACE reads with MiXCR, giving one entry per CDR3 protein. The table has some 1.6 million distinct CDR3 sequences, about 35% seen once. Germline lookup yields CDR1 SGHAT and CDR2 FQNNGV. Trimming removed 2 bases from V and 3 bases from J, with 14 bases in between. The CDR3 is 15 amino acids. Each sample had at least 6.5 million PBMCs isolated. Concerning this clonotype itself: Its specificity is unknown.

This clonotype originated in a young woman in good health. The V and J genes are TRBV11-2 and TRBJ2-7, with no clear D. What was sequenced was blood. The CDR3 region has the DNA TGTGCCAGCAGCTTAAGCAGAGGTAGAATCTACGAGCAGTACTTC. It is translated as CASSLSRGRIYEQYF.